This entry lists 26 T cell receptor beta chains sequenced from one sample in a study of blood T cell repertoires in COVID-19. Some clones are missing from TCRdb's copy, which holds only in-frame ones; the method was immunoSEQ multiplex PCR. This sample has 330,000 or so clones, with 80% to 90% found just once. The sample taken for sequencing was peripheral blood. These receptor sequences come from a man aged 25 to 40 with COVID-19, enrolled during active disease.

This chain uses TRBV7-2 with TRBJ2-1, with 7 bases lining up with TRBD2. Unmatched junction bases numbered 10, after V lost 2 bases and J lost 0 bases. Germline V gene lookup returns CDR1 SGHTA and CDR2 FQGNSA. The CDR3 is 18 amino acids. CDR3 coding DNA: TGTGCCAGCAGCTTAAAGGTATCGGGGGAGGGCTCCTACAATGAGCAGTTCTTC. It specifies CASSLKVSGEGSYNEQFF.

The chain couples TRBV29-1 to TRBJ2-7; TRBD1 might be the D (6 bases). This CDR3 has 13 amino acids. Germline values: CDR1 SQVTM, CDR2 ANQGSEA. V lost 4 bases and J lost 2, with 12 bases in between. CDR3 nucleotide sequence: TGCAGCGTTGCGCCGACAGGAACCTACGAGCAGTACTTC. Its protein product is CSVAPTGTYEQYF.

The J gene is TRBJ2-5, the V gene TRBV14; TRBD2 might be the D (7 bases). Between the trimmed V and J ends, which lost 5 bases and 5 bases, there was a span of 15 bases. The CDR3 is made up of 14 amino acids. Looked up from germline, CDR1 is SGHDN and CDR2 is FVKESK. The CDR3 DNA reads TGTGCCAGCAGCGTACGGACTAGGGGGGAGACCCAGTACTTC. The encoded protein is CASSVRTRGETQYF.

The chain's CDR3 is CASSSPRGGYEQYF. The CDR3 region has the DNA TGTGCCAGCAGTTCCCCAAGGGGAGGCTACGAGCAGTACTTC. This chain connects TRBV6-2 or TRBV6-3 to TRBJ2-7, with D maybe TRBD2 (6 bases). CDR1 and CDR2 (germline): MNHEY, SVGEGT. There are 14 residues in the CDR3. V was cut by 4 bases and J by 3 bases, with 13 bases left in between.

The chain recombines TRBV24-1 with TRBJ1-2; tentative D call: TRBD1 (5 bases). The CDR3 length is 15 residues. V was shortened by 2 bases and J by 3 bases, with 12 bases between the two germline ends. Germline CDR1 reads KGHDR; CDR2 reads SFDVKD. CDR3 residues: CATSDSTRAHYGYTF. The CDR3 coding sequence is TGTGCCACCAGTGATTCGACCAGGGCGCACTATGGCTACACCTTC.

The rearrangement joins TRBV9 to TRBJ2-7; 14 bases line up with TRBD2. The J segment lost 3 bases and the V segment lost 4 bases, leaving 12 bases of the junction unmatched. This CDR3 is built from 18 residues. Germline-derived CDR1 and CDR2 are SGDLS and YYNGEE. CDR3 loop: CASSPGTSGGRNDYEQYF. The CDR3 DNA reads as TGTGCCAGCAGCCCTGGGACTAGCGGGGGCCGTAACGACTACGAGCAGTACTTC.

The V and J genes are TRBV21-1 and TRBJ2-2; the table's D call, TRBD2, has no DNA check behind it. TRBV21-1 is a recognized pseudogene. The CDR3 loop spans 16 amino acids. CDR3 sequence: CASSKSRVSRTGELFF. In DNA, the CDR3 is TGTGCCAGCAGCAAATCGAGGGTGTCAAGAACCGGGGAGCTGTTTTTT.

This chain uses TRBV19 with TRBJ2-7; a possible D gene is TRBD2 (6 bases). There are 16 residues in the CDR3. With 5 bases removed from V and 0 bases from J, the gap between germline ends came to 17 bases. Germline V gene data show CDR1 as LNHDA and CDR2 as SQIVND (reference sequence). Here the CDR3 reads CASSPGLPHSSYEQYF. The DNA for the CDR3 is TGTGCCAGTAGTCCGGGACTCCCTCACAGCTCCTACGAGCAGTACTTC.

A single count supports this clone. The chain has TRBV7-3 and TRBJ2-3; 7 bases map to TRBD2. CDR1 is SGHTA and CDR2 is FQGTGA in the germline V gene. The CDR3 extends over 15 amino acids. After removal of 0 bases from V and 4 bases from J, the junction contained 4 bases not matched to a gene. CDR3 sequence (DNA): TGTGCCAGCAGCTTAACTCCCGCGGGAGCAGATACGCAGTATTTT. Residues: CASSLTPAGADTQYF.

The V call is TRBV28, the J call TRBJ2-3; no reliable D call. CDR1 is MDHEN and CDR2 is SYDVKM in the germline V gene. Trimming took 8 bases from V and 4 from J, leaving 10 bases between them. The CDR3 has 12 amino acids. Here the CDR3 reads CASPSAADTQYF. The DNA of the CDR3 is TGTGCCAGCCCATCTGCGGCAGATACGCAGTATTTT.

CDR3 bases: TGCGCCAGCAGCTTACTCAGGGGGCCAAGCTACGAGCAGTACTTC. It specifies CASSLLRGPSYEQYF. V gene TRBV5-1 combines with J gene TRBJ2-7, with 8 bases identical to TRBD1. CDR3 size: 15 residues. J lost 3 bases, V lost 2 bases, and 7 bases had no gene match. Germline V gene sequence: CDR1 SGHRS, CDR2 YFSETQ.

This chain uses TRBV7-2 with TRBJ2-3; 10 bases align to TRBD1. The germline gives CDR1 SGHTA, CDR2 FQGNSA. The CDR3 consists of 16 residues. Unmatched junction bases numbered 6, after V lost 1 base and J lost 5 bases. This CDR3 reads CASSLDGTGVGDTQYF. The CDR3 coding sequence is TGTGCCAGCAGCTTAGATGGGACAGGGGTTGGAGATACGCAGTATTTT.

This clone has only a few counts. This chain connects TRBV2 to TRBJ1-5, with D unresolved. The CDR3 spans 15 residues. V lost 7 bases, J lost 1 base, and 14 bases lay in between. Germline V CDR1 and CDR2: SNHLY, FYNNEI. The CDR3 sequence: CASMGSRGSNQPQHF. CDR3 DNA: TGTGCCAGCATGGGTTCTCGAGGCAGCAATCAGCCCCAGCATTTT.

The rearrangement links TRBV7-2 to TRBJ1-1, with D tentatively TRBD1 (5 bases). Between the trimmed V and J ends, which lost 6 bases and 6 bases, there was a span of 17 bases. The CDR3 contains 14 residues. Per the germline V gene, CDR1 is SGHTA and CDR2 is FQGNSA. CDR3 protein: CASRRSRGYPEAFF. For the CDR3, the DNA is TGTGCCAGCAGACGTTCTCGGGGGTATCCTGAAGCTTTCTTT.

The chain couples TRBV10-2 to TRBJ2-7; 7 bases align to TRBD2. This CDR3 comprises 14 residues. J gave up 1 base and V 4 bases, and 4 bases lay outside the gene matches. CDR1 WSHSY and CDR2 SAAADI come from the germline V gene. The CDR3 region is CASSGSGSSYEQYF. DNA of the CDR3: TGCGCCAGCAGTGGTAGCGGGTCTTCCTACGAGCAGTACTTC.

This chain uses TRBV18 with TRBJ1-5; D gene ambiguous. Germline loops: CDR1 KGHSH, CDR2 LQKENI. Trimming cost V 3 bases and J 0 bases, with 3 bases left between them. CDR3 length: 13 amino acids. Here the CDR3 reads CASSPYSNQPQHF. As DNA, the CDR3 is TGTGCCAGCTCACCCTATAGCAATCAGCCCCAGCATTTT.

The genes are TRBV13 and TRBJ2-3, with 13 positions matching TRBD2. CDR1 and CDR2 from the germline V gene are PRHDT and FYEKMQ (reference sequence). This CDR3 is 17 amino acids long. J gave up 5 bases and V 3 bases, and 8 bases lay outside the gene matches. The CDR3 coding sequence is TGTGCCAGCAGCTTGACTAGCGGGGGGTCGATCGGAGATACGCAGTATTTT. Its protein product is CASSLTSGGSIGDTQYF.

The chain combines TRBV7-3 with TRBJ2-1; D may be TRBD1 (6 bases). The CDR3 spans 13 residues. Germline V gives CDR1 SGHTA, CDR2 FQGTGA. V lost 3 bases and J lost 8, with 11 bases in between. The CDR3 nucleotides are TGTGCCAGCAGCTTGGGGACATGGGATGAGCAGTTCTTC. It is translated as CASSLGTWDEQFF.

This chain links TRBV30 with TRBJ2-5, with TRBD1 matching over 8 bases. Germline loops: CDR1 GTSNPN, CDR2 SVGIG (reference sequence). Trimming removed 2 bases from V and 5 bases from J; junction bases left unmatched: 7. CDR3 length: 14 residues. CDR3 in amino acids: CAWSRAGGAETQYF. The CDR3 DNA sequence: TGTGCCTGGAGTAGGGCAGGGGGCGCGGAGACCCAGTACTTC. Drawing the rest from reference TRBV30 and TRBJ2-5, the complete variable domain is SQTIHQWPATLVQPVGSPLSLECTVEGTSNPNLYWYRQAAGRGLQLLFYSVGIGQISSEVPQNLSASRPQDRQFILSSKKLLLSDSGFYLCAWSRAGGAETQYFGPGTRLLVL.

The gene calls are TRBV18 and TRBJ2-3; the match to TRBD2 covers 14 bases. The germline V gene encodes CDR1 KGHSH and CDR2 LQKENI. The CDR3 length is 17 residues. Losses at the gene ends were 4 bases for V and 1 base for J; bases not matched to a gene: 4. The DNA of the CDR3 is TGTGCCAGCTCACGCGGGACTAGCGGGAGAGGCACAGATACGCAGTATTTT. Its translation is CASSRGTSGRGTDTQYF.

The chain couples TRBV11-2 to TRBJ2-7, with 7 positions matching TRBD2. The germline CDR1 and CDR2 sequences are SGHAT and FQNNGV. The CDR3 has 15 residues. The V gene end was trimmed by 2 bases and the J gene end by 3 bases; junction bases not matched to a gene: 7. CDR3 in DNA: TGTGCCAGCAGCTTAAGGCGGGAGCGTCGCTACGAGCAGTACTTC. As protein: CASSLRRERRYEQYF. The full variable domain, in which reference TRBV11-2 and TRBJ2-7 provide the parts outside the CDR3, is EAGVAQSPRYKIIEKRQSVAFWCNPISGHATLYWYQQILGQGPKLLIQFQNNGVVDDSQLPKDRFSAERLKGVDSTLKIQPAKLEDSAVYLCASSLRRERRYEQYFGPGTRLTVT.

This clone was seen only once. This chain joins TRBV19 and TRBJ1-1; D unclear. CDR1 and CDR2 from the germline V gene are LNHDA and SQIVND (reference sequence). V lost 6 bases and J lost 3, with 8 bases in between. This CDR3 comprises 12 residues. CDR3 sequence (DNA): TGTGCCAGTAGCAGAACATACACTGAAGCTTTCTTT. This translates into CASSRTYTEAFF.

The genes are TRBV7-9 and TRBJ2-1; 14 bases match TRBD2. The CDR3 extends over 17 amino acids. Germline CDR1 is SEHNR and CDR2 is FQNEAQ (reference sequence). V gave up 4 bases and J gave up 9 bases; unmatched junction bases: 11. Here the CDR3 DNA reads TGTGCCAGCAGCTCCTCGACTAGCGGGAGGGGGCTTGGTGAGCAGTTCTTC. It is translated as CASSSSTSGRGLGEQFF.

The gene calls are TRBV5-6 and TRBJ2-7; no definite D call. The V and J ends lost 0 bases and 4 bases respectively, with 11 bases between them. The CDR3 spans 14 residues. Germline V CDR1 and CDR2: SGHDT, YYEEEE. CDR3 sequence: CASSLALTEYEQYF. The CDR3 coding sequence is TGTGCCAGCAGCTTGGCTCTTACCGAGTACGAGCAGTACTTC.

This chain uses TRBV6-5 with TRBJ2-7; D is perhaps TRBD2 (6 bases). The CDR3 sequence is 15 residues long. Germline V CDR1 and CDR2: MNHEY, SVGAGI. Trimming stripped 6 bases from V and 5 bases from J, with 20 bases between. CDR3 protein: CASSDAGGRHHEQYF. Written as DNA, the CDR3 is TGTGCCAGCAGCGACGCTGGGGGGAGACACCACGAGCAGTACTTC.

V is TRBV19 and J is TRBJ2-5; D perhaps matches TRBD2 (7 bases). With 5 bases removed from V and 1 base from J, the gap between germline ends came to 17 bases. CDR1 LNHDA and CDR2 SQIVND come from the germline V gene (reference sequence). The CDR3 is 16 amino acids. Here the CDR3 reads CASSGYRGGGQETQYF. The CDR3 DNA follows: TGTGCCAGTAGTGGGTATAGGGGGGGAGGCCAAGAGACCCAGTACTTC.